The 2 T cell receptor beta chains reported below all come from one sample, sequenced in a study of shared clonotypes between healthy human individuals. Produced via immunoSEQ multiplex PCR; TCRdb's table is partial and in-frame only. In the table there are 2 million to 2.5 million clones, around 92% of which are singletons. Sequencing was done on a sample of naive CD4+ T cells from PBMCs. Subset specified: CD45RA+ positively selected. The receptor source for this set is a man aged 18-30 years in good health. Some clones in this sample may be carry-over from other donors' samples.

CDR3 protein: CASSAQGGDGYTF. Written as DNA, the CDR3 is TGTGCCAGTAGTGCCCAGGGGGGGGATGGCTACACCTTC. The gene calls are TRBV19 and TRBJ1-2; 7 bases fit TRBD1. The CDR3 is 13 residues long. Germline assignment: CDR1 LNHDA and CDR2 SQIVND (reference sequence). Trimming at V came to 5 bases and at J to 6 bases, leaving 6 bases not matched to a gene. Full variable domain (outside the CDR3, taken from reference TRBV19 and TRBJ1-2): DGGITQSPKYLFRKEGQNVTLSCEQNLNHDAMYWYRQDPGQGLRLIYYSQIVNDFQKGDIAEGYSVSREKKESFPLTVTSAQKNPTAFYLCASSAQGGDGYTFGSGTRLTVV.

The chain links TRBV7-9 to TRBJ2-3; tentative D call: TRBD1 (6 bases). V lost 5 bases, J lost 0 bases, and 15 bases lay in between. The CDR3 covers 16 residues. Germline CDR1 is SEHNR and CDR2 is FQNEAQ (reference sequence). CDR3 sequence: CASSLLGQLSTDTQYF. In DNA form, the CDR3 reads TGTGCCAGCAGCCTCCTAGGACAGTTAAGCACAGATACGCAGTATTTT.